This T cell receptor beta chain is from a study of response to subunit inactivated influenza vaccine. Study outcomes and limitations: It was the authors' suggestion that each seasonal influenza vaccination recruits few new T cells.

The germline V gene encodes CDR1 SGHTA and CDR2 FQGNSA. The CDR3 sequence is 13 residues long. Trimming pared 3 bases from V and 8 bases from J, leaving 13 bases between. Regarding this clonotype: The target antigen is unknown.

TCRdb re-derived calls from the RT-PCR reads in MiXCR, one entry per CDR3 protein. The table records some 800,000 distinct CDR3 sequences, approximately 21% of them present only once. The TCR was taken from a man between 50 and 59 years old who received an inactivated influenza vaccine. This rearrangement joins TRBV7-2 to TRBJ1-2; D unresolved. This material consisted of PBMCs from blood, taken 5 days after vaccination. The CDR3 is CASSFRLLEGYTF. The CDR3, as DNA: TGTGCCAGCAGCTTTAGACTTCTGGAAGGCTACACCTTC.